One TCR beta chain is described in this entry. The antigen it binds to is not known. No clone much larger than this one lies a single base away; base qualities are absent. This entry belongs to a study of identifying expanded T cells in peripheral blood (dated by TCRdb to about 2019). As for the study more broadly: Technical replicates were generated by sequencing separate aliquots of the same genomic DNA pool, with four replicates compared pairwise. Study-level results and caveats: The binomial model flagged approximately 1.3 differentially abundant clones between technical replicates but roughly 15 over around 2 weeks and about 19 over around 4 weeks. Both the number of clones called differentially abundant and the false-positive rate were significantly reduced by the beta-binomial model across all healthy-donor time intervals. For all healthy donors, the variance in clone template counts between roughly two-week samples rose significantly as total template count increased. The authors expected that biological variance in healthy repertoires might rise further over much longer intervals, such as months to years.

Taken from cysteine to phenylalanine, the CDR3 has 16 residues. Only the CDR3 region is kept as DNA, spanning 48 bases read in frame from base 1. The germline V gene sets CDR1 to SGHTA and CDR2 to FQGNSA. Relative to germline, V is 3 bases shorter and J is 5 bases shorter, with 18 bases between their ends. TCRbeta CDR3 regions were profiled with the immunoSEQ Assay using bias-controlled multiplex PCR amplification of genomic DNA. The original pipeline was this. The absolute abundance of each unique TCRbeta CDR3 region was quantified after sequences were collapsed and filtered. Differential abundance was tested with a binomial (Fisher-equivalent) model and with a beta-binomial model adding time-dependent variance fitted from healthy donors. Clones with fewer than 5 combined templates were excluded, and clones with Benjamini-Hochberg FDR below 0.01 were called differentially abundant. The form v = (b*log(k)+a)^2 was used to model beta-binomial variance as a function of total template count across the two samples. TCRdb re-hosts the immuneACCESS table, in-frame sequences only. Its copies lack some clones; in the studies checked, an unresolved V gene accounts for under half of them, and the cause for the rest is not known. For V, J and clone size, that table is used; D and trimming come from the DNA. A total of about 94,000 clones appear in this sample, over 75% of them only once. The top ten clones comprise approximately 5.4% of the sample.

During the collection period, no immune events, such as infections, were documented for the healthy donors. Healthy-donor blood repertoires served as a training cohort to calibrate time-dependent variance in a beta-binomial model of T-cell clone differential abundance. The training cohort included 10 healthy donors, of whom 3 were female and 7 were male. The donors were between roughly 29 and 65 years old, with an average age of roughly 40 years. Whole blood from each healthy donor was obtained from a commercial supplier and was collected at three time points about two weeks apart. For immunosequencing, genomic DNA was extracted from unsorted whole blood.

Sequencing was performed on blood. This clonotype originated in a person aged 18 to 70 in good health. The chain employs TRBV7-2 and TRBJ2-3, and possibly TRBD2, on 6 matching bases. In nucleotides, the sequence is TGTGCCAGCAGCTTTAACTACCGGGACTCTAGAGATACGCAGTATTTT. Its amino acids are CASSFNYRDSRDTQYF. Reference TRBV7-2 and TRBJ2-3 proteins supply the regions before and after the CDR3; the full variable domain is: GAGVSQSPSNKVTEKGKDVELRCDPISGHTALYWYRQSLGQGLEFLIYFQGNSAPDKSGLPSDRFSAERTGGSVSTLTIQRTQQEDSAVYLCASSFNYRDSRDTQYFGPGTRLTVL.